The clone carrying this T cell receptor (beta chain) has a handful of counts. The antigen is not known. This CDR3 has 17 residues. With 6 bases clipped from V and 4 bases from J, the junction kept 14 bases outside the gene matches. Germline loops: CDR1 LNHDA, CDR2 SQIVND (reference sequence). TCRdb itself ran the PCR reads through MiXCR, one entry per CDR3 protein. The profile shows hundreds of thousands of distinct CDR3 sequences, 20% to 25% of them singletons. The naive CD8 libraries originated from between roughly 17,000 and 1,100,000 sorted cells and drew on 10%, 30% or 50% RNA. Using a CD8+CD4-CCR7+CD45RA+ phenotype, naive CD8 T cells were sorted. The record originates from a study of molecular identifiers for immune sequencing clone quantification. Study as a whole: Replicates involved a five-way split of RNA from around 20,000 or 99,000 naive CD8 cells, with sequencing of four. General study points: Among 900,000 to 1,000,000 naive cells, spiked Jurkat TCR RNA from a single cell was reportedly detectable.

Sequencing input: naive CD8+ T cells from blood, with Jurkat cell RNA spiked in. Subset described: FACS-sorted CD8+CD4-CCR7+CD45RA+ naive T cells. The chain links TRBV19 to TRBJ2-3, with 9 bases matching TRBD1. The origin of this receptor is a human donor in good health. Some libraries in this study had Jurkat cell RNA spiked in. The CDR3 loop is CASRVSNRGLLADTQYF. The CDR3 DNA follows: TGTGCCAGTAGGGTCTCAAACAGGGGGCTGTTGGCAGATACGCAGTATTTT.